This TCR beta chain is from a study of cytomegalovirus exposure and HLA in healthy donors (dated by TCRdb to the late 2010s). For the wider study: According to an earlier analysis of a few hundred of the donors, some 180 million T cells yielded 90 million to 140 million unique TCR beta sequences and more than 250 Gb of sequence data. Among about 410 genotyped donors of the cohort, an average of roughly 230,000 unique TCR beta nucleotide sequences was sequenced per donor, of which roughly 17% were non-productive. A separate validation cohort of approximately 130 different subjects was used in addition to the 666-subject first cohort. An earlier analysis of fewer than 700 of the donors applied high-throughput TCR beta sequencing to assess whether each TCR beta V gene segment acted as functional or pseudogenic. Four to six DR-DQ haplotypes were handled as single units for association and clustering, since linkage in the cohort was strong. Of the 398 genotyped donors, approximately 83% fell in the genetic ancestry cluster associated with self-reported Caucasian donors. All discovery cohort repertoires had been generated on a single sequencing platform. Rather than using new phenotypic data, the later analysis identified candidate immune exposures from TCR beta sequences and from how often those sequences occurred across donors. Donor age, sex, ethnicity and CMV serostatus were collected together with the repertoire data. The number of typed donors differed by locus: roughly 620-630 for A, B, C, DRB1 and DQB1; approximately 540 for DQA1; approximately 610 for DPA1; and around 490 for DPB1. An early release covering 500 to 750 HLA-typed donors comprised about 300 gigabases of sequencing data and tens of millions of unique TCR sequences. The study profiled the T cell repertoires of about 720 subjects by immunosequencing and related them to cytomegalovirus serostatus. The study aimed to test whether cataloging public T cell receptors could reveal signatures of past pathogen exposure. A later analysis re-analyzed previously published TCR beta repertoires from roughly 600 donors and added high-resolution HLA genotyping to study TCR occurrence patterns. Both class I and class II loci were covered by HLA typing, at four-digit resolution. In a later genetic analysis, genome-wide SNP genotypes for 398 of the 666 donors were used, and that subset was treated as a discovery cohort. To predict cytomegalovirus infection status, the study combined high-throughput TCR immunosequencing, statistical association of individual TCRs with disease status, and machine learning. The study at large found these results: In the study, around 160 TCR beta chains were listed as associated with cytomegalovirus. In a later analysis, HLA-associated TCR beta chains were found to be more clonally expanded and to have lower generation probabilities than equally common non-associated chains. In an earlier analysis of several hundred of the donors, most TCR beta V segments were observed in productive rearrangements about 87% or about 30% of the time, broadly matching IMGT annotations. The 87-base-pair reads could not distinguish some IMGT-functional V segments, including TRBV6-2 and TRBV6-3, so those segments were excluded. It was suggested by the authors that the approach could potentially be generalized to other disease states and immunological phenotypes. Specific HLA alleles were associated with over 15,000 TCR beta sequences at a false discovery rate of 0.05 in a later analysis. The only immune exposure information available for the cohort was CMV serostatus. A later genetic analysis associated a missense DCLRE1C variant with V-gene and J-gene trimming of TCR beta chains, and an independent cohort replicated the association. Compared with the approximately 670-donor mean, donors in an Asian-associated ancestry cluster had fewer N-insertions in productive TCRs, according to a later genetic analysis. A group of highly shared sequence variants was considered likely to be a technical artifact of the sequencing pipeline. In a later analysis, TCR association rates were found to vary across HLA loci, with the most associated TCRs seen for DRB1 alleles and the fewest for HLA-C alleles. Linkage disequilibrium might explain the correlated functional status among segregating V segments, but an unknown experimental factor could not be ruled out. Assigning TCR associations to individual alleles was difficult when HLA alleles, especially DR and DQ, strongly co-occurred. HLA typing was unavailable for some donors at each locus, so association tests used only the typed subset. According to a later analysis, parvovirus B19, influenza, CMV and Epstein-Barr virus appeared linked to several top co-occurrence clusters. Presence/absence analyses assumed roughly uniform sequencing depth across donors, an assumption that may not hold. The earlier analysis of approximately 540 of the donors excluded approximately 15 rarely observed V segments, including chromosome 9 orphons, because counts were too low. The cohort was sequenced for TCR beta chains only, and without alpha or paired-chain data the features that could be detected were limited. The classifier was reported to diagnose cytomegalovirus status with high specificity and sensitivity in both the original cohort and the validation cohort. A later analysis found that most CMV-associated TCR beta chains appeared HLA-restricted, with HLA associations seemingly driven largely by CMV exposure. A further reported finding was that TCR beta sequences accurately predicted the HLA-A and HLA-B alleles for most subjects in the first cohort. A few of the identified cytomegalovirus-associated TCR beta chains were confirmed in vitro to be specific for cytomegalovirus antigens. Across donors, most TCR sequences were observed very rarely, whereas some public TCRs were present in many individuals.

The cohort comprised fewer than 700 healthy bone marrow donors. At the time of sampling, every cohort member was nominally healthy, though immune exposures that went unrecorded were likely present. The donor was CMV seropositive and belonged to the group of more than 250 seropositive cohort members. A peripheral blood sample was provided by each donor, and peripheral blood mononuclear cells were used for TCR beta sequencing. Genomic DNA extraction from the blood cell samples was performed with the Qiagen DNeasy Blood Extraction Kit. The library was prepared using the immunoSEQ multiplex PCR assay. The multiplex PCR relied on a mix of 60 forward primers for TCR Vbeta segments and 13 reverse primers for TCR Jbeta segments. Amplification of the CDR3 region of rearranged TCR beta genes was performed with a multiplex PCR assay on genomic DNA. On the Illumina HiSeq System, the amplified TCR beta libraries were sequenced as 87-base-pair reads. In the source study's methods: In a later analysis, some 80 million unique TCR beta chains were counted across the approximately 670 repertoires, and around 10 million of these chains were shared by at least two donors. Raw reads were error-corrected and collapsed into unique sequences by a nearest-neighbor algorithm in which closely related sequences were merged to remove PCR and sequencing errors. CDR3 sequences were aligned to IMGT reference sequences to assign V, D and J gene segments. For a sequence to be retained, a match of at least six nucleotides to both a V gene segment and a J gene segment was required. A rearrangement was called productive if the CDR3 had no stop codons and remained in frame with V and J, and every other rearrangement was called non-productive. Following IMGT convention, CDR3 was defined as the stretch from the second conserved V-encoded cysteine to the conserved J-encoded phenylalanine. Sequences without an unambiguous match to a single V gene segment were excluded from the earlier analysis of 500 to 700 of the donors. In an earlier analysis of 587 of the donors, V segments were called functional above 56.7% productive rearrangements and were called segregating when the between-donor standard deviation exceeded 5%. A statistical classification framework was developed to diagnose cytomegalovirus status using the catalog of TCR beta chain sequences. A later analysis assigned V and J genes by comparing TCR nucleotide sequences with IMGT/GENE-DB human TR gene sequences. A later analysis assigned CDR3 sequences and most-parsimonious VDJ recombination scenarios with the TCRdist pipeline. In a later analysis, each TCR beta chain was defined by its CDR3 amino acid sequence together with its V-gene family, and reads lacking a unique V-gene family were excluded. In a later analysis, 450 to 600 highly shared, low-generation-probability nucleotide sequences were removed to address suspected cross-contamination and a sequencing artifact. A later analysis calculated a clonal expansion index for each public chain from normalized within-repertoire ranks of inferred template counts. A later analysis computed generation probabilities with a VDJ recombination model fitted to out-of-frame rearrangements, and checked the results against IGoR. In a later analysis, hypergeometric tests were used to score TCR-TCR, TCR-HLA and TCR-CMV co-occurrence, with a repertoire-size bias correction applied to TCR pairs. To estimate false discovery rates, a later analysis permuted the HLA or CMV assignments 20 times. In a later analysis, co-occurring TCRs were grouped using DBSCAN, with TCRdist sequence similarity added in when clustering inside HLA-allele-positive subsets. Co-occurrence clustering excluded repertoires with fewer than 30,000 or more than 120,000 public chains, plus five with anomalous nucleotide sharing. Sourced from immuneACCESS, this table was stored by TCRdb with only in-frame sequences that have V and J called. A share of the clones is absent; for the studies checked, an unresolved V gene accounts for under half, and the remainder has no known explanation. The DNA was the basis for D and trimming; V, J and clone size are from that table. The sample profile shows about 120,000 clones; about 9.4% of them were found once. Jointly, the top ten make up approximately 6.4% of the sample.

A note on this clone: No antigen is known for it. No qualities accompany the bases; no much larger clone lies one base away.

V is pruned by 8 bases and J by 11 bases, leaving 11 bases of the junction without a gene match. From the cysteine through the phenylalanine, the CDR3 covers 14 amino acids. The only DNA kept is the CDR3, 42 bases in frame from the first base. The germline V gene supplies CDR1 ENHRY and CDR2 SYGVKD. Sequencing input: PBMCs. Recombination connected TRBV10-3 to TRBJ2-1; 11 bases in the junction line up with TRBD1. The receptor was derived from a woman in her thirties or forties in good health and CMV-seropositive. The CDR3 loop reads CAIWTGGSGTQQFF. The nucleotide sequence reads TGTGCCATCTGGACAGGGGGCAGCGGAACTCAGCAGTTCTTC.